The rows below give T cell receptor beta chains drawn from one sample of a study of shared clonotypes between healthy human individuals. Profiling relied on immunoSEQ multiplex PCR, and the TCRdb table lists in-frame clones only, not all of them. The data hold about 2.3 million clones, with under 95% observed a single time. The material sequenced was naive CD4+ T cells from PBMCs. The receptor source for this set is a man in his late teens or twenties in good health. Some clones in this sample may be carry-over from other donors' samples. CDR3s include the opening cysteine and the closing phenylalanine or tryptophan. D genes are given only for firm matches. A clone size is listed for some rows: how often the clone was seen (once, few, many), or a class if it is expanded.

j_gene	d_gene	abundance	v_gene	CDR3nt	CDR3aa
TRBJ1-3	TRBD1	-	TRBV6-1	TGTGCCAGCAGCCCGGACAGGGTGCGAAACACCATATATTTT	CASSPDRVRNTIYF
TRBJ2-7	TRBD1	-	TRBV5-1	TGCGCCAGCAGCAGCTCGGGGACAGACTACGAGCAGTACTTC	CASSSSGTDYEQYF
TRBJ2-1	TRBD2	-	TRBV11-2	TGTGCCAGCAGCTGGGCCCCGGGACTAGCGGGAGACAATGAGCAGTTCTTC	CASSWAPGLAGDNEQFF
TRBJ2-7	TRBD2	once	TRBV5-1	TGCGCCAGCAGCTTGGGTCTAGCGGGAGGATCCCGCTACGAGCAGTACTTC	CASSLGLAGGSRYEQYF
TRBJ1-4	-	-	TRBV10-2	TGCGCCAGCTCACCAGGAATCCCCGAAAAACTGTTTTTT	CASSPGIPEKLFF
TRBJ1-1	TRBD1	-	TRBV28	TGTGCCAGCAGCAAAAGAGGATGGTTTGGACAGGGGGTCACTGAAGCTTTCTTT	CASSKRGWFGQGVTEAFF
TRBJ1-1	-	-	TRBV28	TGTGCCAGCAGTCTAAGGGACACTGAAGCTTTCTTT	CASSLRDTEAFF
TRBJ2-1	TRBD2	-	TRBV7-9	TGTGCCAGCAGCTTATTTAGGGCTAGCGGAGTACCCAATGAGCAGTTCTTC	CASSLFRASGVPNEQFF
TRBJ2-6	-	-	TRBV19	TGTGCCAGTAGTATCGTGGCAGGGTGGGGTGGGGCCAACGTCCTGACTTTC	CASSIVAGWGGANVLTF
TRBJ1-1	-	-	TRBV4-1	TGCGCCAGCAGCCAAGAGACGGGACACACCCGCATGAACACTGAAGCTTTCTTT	CASSQETGHTRMNTEAFF
TRBJ2-7	-	once	TRBV28	TGTGCCAGCAGCCCCCCGGGGTACGAGCAGTACTTC	CASSPPGYEQYF
TRBJ2-7	-	-	TRBV5-6	TGTGCCAGCAGCTTTAGAGGGATCTGGGTCGAGCAGTACTTC	CASSFRGIWVEQYF
TRBJ2-5	TRBD1	-	TRBV7-2	TGTGCCAGCAGCGCCGAGACAGGGGAAGAGACCCAGTACTTC	CASSAETGEETQYF
TRBJ1-1	-	-	TRBV5-1	TGCGCCAGCAGCTACCGACAGAATTCCTTGAACACTGAAGCTTTCTTT	CASSYRQNSLNTEAFF
TRBJ2-7	TRBD1	once	TRBV10-3	TGTGCCATCAGTGGAGAAACACAGGGGTACGAGCAGTACTTC	CAISGETQGYEQYF
TRBJ1-2	-	-	TRBV19	TGTGCCAGGACGGAGGGGGGGGAAGTTTGCTATGGCTACACCTTC	CARTEGGEVCYGYTF
TRBJ2-7	TRBD2	-	TRBV10-3	TGTGCCACGACGGGAGGGGGGGAGTCGAGCTCCTACGAGCAGTACTTC	CATTGGGESSSYEQYF
TRBJ2-7	TRBD2	-	TRBV6-5	TGTGCCAGCAGTAATGGACTAGTTACTAACTACGAGCAGTACTTC	CASSNGLVTNYEQYF
TRBJ2-1	-	-	TRBV7-9	TGTGCCAGCAGCTTAATGCGGAGAGCCCCCGGTGAGCAGTTCTTC	CASSLMRRAPGEQFF
TRBJ1-3	-	-	TRBV6-1	TGTGCCAGCAGTGAAAATTTCCCAAGTTCAGGAAACACCATATATTTT	CASSENFPSSGNTIYF
TRBJ1-3	-	-	TRBV19	TGTGCCAGTAGTATACGAGTCCAGGCCGTAAGCTCTGGAAACACCATATATTTT	CASSIRVQAVSSGNTIYF
TRBJ1-6	-	-	TRBV25-1	TGTGCCAGCAGTGACCGGTGGGTAGAATCACCCCTCCACTTT	CASSDRWVESPLHF
TRBJ1-1	TRBD1	-	TRBV5-1	TGCGCCAGCAGCCCATGGACAGGGGTGAACACTGAAGCTTTCTTT	CASSPWTGVNTEAFF
TRBJ1-1	-	-	TRBV19	TGTGCCAGTAGTAGGTACGGGACCACTGAAGCTTTCTTT	CASSRYGTTEAFF
TRBJ1-2	-	-	TRBV11-2	TGTGCCAGCAGCTACGGACTAGGGCAGGGAATCTGGTATGGCTACACCTTC	CASSYGLGQGIWYGYTF
TRBJ2-7	TRBD1	-	TRBV2	TGTGCCAGCAGTTCTGACAGGGGCTACGAGCAGTACTTC	CASSSDRGYEQYF
TRBJ1-2	-	-	TRBV7-2	TGTGCCAGCAGCTTAAGACAGAACTATGGCTACACCTTC	CASSLRQNYGYTF
TRBJ2-4	-	-	TRBV9	TGTGCCAGCAGCGTAGCTTTTAGCCTTTGGGGTGTCATTCAGTACTTC	CASSVAFSLWGVIQYF
TRBJ1-5	-	-	TRBV7-2	TGTGCCAGCAGCTTAGAGGCAGGGCGACAAAATCAGCCCCAGCATTTT	CASSLEAGRQNQPQHF
TRBJ1-2	TRBD1	-	TRBV27	TGTGCCAGCAGTCCGAACGGGGGACAGGGGGCGCGAGGCTACACCTTC	CASSPNGGQGARGYTF
TRBJ2-2	-	few	TRBV4-1	TGCGCCAGCAGCCAAGTCGTCACCGGGGAGCTGTTTTTT	CASSQVVTGELFF
TRBJ2-5	-	-	TRBV9	TGTGCCAGCAGCGTACAGGGACTCGTAGTCGAGACCCAGTACTTC	CASSVQGLVVETQYF
TRBJ1-2	TRBD1	-	TRBV7-9	TGTGCCAGCAGCGCGGACAGGGAGGCAAGTGGCTACACCTTC	CASSADREASGYTF
TRBJ1-2	-	-	TRBV6-5	TGTGCCAGCAGTTACGACAGGCCATCCTATGGCTACACCTTC	CASSYDRPSYGYTF
TRBJ2-1	-	-	TRBV7-3	TGTGCCAGCAGCTTATATTCAGGGTCGAATGAGCAGTTCTTC	CASSLYSGSNEQFF
TRBJ1-5	-	-	TRBV28	TGTGCCAGCAGTTCGCGAACCGGGGCCAATCAGCCCCAGCATTTT	CASSSRTGANQPQHF
TRBJ1-4	TRBD1	-	TRBV19	TGTGCCAGTAGTCCAGGGACAGGGGGAGAAAAACTGTTTTTT	CASSPGTGGEKLFF
TRBJ1-3	TRBD1	-	TRBV9	TGTGCCAGCAGCGTCCAGGGGGGAGACACCATATATTTT	CASSVQGGDTIYF
TRBJ2-1	-	once	TRBV5-6	TGTGCCAGCAGCTCCGAGAGCCAGGGAAGGCGAGCGTTCTTC	CASSSESQGRRAFF
TRBJ1-1	-	-	TRBV7-3	TGTGCCAGCAGCTTAACCGCCGTAGGGGGACGTGGCACTGAAGCTTTCTTT	CASSLTAVGGRGTEAFF